This is a list of T cell receptor beta chains from one sample in a study of T cell changes during pregnancy in multiple sclerosis. Sequenced by immunoSEQ multiplex PCR; TCRdb stores in-frame clones only, minus some. Of over 35,000 clones listed, about 94% are singletons. Specimen: CD8+ T cells from peripheral blood mononuclear cells, collected in the third trimester of pregnancy. The receptor source for this set is a female donor with multiple sclerosis, enrolled in a pregnancy study. CDR3s include the opening cysteine and the closing phenylalanine or tryptophan. A D gene is named only where the DNA matches it firmly. Clone size is stated in some rows and not others, as once, few, many or a class when expanded.

abundance: .
len: 17
d_gene: TRBD2
v_gene: TRBV7-6
j_gene: TRBJ2-2
CDR3nt: TGTGCCAGCAGCTTCCCGGGACTAGCGGCGGACACCGGGGAGCTGTTTTTT
CDR3aa: CASSFPGLAADTGELFF

abundance: .
len: 16
d_gene: TRBD2
v_gene: TRBV28
j_gene: TRBJ2-3
CDR3nt: TGTGCCAGCAGTCACGGACTAGCGGGATTCACAGATACGCAGTATTTT
CDR3aa: CASSHGLAGFTDTQYF

abundance: .
len: 11
d_gene: .
v_gene: TRBV20-1
j_gene: TRBJ2-7
CDR3nt: TGCAGTGTCGGTCTATCCTACGAGCAGTACTTC
CDR3aa: CSVGLSYEQYF

abundance: .
len: 13
d_gene: .
v_gene: TRBV28
j_gene: TRBJ2-7
CDR3nt: TGTGCCAGCAGTTTAGGCGGCTCCTACGAGCAGTACTTC
CDR3aa: CASSLGGSYEQYF

abundance: .
len: 17
d_gene: TRBD2
v_gene: TRBV7-9
j_gene: TRBJ2-6
CDR3nt: TGTGCCAGCAGTCCGGGGGGGGGCGGCTCTGGGGCCAACGTCCTGACTTTC
CDR3aa: CASSPGGGGSGANVLTF

abundance: .
len: 15
d_gene: TRBD1
v_gene: TRBV29-1
j_gene: TRBJ2-5
CDR3nt: TGCAGCGTTGAAGATCGGGACAGGGGTTTTTTAACCCAGTACTTC
CDR3aa: CSVEDRDRGFLTQYF

abundance: few
len: 14
d_gene: .
v_gene: TRBV28
j_gene: TRBJ2-7
CDR3nt: TGTGCCAGCAGTTCGGGACATCCCGGGGACGAGCAGTACTTC
CDR3aa: CASSSGHPGDEQYF

abundance: .
len: 12
d_gene: .
v_gene: TRBV11-1
j_gene: TRBJ2-5
CDR3nt: TGTGCCAGCAGCTTCGGGGGTGAGACCCAGTACTTC
CDR3aa: CASSFGGETQYF

abundance: .
len: 16
d_gene: TRBD2
v_gene: TRBV6-4
j_gene: TRBJ2-3
CDR3nt: TGTGCCAGCAGTGACGGGACTAGCGGGAGCACAGATACGCAGTATTTT
CDR3aa: CASSDGTSGSTDTQYF

abundance: .
len: 14
d_gene: .
v_gene: TRBV28
j_gene: TRBJ1-3
CDR3nt: TGTGCCAGCAGTTTAGGGGGGAGAGGAAACACCATATATTTT
CDR3aa: CASSLGGRGNTIYF

abundance: .
len: 16
d_gene: .
v_gene: TRBV4-3
j_gene: TRBJ2-2
CDR3nt: TGCGCCAGCAGCCAAGATTCGCGGGGCCGGACCGGGGAGCTGTTTTTT
CDR3aa: CASSQDSRGRTGELFF

abundance: .
len: 12
d_gene: .
v_gene: TRBV28
j_gene: TRBJ2-7
CDR3nt: TGTGCCAGCAGTATAACTAGTTACGAGCAGTACTTC
CDR3aa: CASSITSYEQYF

abundance: .
len: 14
d_gene: .
v_gene: TRBV7-9
j_gene: TRBJ2-7
CDR3nt: TGTGCCAGCAGCCCGAGTGCTAGTCGGGACGAGCAGTACTTC
CDR3aa: CASSPSASRDEQYF

abundance: .
len: 13
d_gene: .
v_gene: TRBV29-1
j_gene: TRBJ1-2
CDR3nt: TGCAGCGTTGAAGATCGAGGGCCATATGGCTACACCTTC
CDR3aa: CSVEDRGPYGYTF

abundance: .
len: 21
d_gene: TRBD2
v_gene: TRBV28
j_gene: TRBJ2-1
CDR3nt: TGTGCCAGCAGTTTATTAAGGGGACTAGCGGGAGCTGTTGAGGGGTACAATGAGCAGTTCTTC
CDR3aa: CASSLLRGLAGAVEGYNEQFF

abundance: .
len: 13
d_gene: TRBD1
v_gene: TRBV14
j_gene: TRBJ1-2
CDR3nt: TGTGCCAGCAGCCAGGACAGGAACTATGGCTACACCTTC
CDR3aa: CASSQDRNYGYTF

abundance: .
len: 17
d_gene: TRBD1
v_gene: TRBV4-2
j_gene: TRBJ2-1
CDR3nt: TGTGCCAGCAGCCAAGATGGACAGGGGGCGCCGTACAATGAGCAGTTCTTC
CDR3aa: CASSQDGQGAPYNEQFF

abundance: .
len: 15
d_gene: TRBD1
v_gene: TRBV4-1
j_gene: TRBJ1-4
CDR3nt: TGCGCCAGCAGCCAAATGGGGACAGGGGGCGGGAAACTGTTTTTT
CDR3aa: CASSQMGTGGGKLFF

abundance: .
len: 15
d_gene: TRBD1
v_gene: TRBV30
j_gene: TRBJ1-1
CDR3nt: TGTGCCTCCGAACGGGACAGTGGATGGAACACTGAAGCTTTCTTT
CDR3aa: CASERDSGWNTEAFF

abundance: .
len: 13
d_gene: TRBD1
v_gene: TRBV29-1
j_gene: TRBJ2-7
CDR3nt: TGCAGCGTTGTCAGGACAGGGAAGGACGAGCAGTACTTC
CDR3aa: CSVVRTGKDEQYF

abundance: .
len: 20
d_gene: TRBD1
v_gene: TRBV28
j_gene: TRBJ2-7
CDR3nt: TGTGCCAGCAGTTATCCGGGACAGGGAATACCTGTATCGGCTACCAACGAGCAGTACTTC
CDR3aa: CASSYPGQGIPVSATNEQYF

abundance: .
len: 15
d_gene: .
v_gene: TRBV13
j_gene: TRBJ2-5
CDR3nt: TGTGCCAGCAGCTTTCGGATTTCGGGAAAAGAGACCCAGTACTTC
CDR3aa: CASSFRISGKETQYF

abundance: .
len: 14
d_gene: .
v_gene: TRBV7-6
j_gene: TRBJ2-2
CDR3nt: TGTGCCAGCAGCGTTCTCACCGGAGGCGGGGAGCTGTTTTTT
CDR3aa: CASSVLTGGGELFF

abundance: once
len: 16
d_gene: TRBD2
v_gene: TRBV9
j_gene: TRBJ2-1
CDR3nt: TGTGCCAGCAGCGTAGAAGGGACTACAAGATCGGATGAGCAGTTCTTC
CDR3aa: CASSVEGTTRSDEQFF

abundance: .
len: 13
d_gene: .
v_gene: TRBV25-1
j_gene: TRBJ2-7
CDR3nt: TGTGCCAGCAGTGGAATAGATTCCTACGAGCAGTACTTC
CDR3aa: CASSGIDSYEQYF

abundance: once
len: 19
d_gene: .
v_gene: TRBV4-1
j_gene: TRBJ2-5
CDR3nt: TGCGCCAGCAGCCCCTTTTTGGACTCGGCAGGTACTCCCTCAGAGACCCAGTACTTC
CDR3aa: CASSPFLDSAGTPSETQYF

abundance: .
len: 14
d_gene: .
v_gene: TRBV7-9
j_gene: TRBJ1-5
CDR3nt: TGTGCCAGCAGTCCAACAGGCTCCGGGCAGCCCCAGCATTTT
CDR3aa: CASSPTGSGQPQHF

abundance: .
len: 13
d_gene: TRBD1
v_gene: TRBV5-4
j_gene: TRBJ2-2
CDR3nt: TGTGCCAGCAGCCCTACAGGGGCCGGGGAGCTGTTTTTT
CDR3aa: CASSPTGAGELFF

abundance: .
len: 14
d_gene: TRBD2
v_gene: TRBV28
j_gene: TRBJ2-4
CDR3nt: TGTGCCAGCAGTTTATCCGCGTGGGGGGGGGACCCGTACTTC
CDR3aa: CASSLSAWGGDPYF

abundance: .
len: 16
d_gene: TRBD1
v_gene: TRBV18
j_gene: TRBJ2-3
CDR3nt: TGTGCCAGCTCACCTGGGGACAGGTCTTTCGCAGATACGCAGTATTTT
CDR3aa: CASSPGDRSFADTQYF

abundance: once
len: 15
d_gene: .
v_gene: TRBV7-9
j_gene: TRBJ1-1
CDR3nt: TGTGCCAGCAGTTTAGACGGGCGGGGCGGCACTGAAGCTTTCTTT
CDR3aa: CASSLDGRGGTEAFF

abundance: .
len: 16
d_gene: TRBD1
v_gene: TRBV4-1
j_gene: TRBJ1-5
CDR3nt: TGCGCCAGCAGCCCGTTCGGACAGGGAGGGAATCAGCCCCAGCATTTT
CDR3aa: CASSPFGQGGNQPQHF

abundance: .
len: 15
d_gene: .
v_gene: TRBV6-5
j_gene: TRBJ2-5
CDR3nt: TGTGCCAGCAGTTACCTCATCAGCGGTGAAGAGACCCAGTACTTC
CDR3aa: CASSYLISGEETQYF

abundance: .
len: 12
d_gene: .
v_gene: TRBV29-1
j_gene: TRBJ2-7
CDR3nt: TGCAGCGTTTTGGGCGGGGAGTACGAGCAGTACTTC
CDR3aa: CSVLGGEYEQYF

abundance: .
len: 15
d_gene: TRBD1
v_gene: TRBV28
j_gene: TRBJ1-5
CDR3nt: TGTGCCAGCAGCTTCCTACAGGGGGCGAATCAGCCCCAGCATTTT
CDR3aa: CASSFLQGANQPQHF

abundance: .
len: 12
d_gene: .
v_gene: TRBV29-1
j_gene: TRBJ2-1
CDR3nt: TGCAGCGTTGGTCCGGGGTACAATGAGCAGTTCTTC
CDR3aa: CSVGPGYNEQFF

abundance: .
len: 14
d_gene: .
v_gene: TRBV2
j_gene: TRBJ2-5
CDR3nt: TGTGCCAGCAGGAGGGCGAGGAATGAAGAGACCCAGTACTTC
CDR3aa: CASRRARNEETQYF

abundance: .
len: 14
d_gene: .
v_gene: TRBV18
j_gene: TRBJ2-3
CDR3nt: TGTGCCAGCTCACCATTCGGGGGCACAGATACGCAGTATTTT
CDR3aa: CASSPFGGTDTQYF

abundance: .
len: 15
d_gene: .
v_gene: TRBV27
j_gene: TRBJ2-1
CDR3nt: TGTGCCAGCAGTCCACGGGGGTACGGGAACAATGAGCAGTTCTTC
CDR3aa: CASSPRGYGNNEQFF

abundance: .
len: 16
d_gene: TRBD2
v_gene: TRBV5-6
j_gene: TRBJ2-1
CDR3nt: TGTGCCAGCAGCTTGAGTTCCGGACTAGGCTACAATGAGCAGTTCTTC
CDR3aa: CASSLSSGLGYNEQFF

abundance: .
len: 13
d_gene: .
v_gene: TRBV6-6
j_gene: TRBJ1-5
CDR3nt: TGTGCCAGCACCGTACCAGGAAAGCAGCCCCAGCATTTT
CDR3aa: CASTVPGKQPQHF

abundance: .
len: 19
d_gene: .
v_gene: TRBV28
j_gene: TRBJ2-2
CDR3nt: TGTGCCAGCAGTTTATCTTTGGACGGCACCAGGGGGAACACCGGGGAGCTGTTTTTT
CDR3aa: CASSLSLDGTRGNTGELFF

abundance: .
len: 21
d_gene: TRBD2
v_gene: TRBV5-1
j_gene: TRBJ2-1
CDR3nt: TGCGCCAGCAGCTTGGAGCGTAGCGGCCTAGCGGGAGACCAGCCCTACAATGAGCAGTTCTTC
CDR3aa: CASSLERSGLAGDQPYNEQFF